The T cell receptor (beta chain) described here comes from a study of metastatic and nonmetastatic thyroid tumors. Study as a whole: Malignant thyroid and benign thyroid patients provided blood and tumor or nodule tissue whose repertoires were compared.

This clone was detected a few times. Source study methods: To classify distant metastasis in papillary thyroid cancer, a model was built from CDR3 differences across clinicopathological groups. TCRdb re-called the PCR reads through MiXCR. The V and J calls here are based on TCRdb, not the publication. The table includes 30,000 to 35,000 clones, almost 30% detected once. V lost 3 bases to trimming and J lost 1 base, with 6 bases between them. Germline V gene sequence: CDR1 LNHDA, CDR2 SQIVND (reference sequence). The CDR3 runs to 13 residues. Every patient was untreated before thyroid surgery. The sequencing input was blood. The chain has TRBV19 and TRBJ1-1; D not certain. The TCR was taken from a female donor with papillary thyroid cancer or a benign thyroid nodule (not recorded which). Some clones in this sample may be carry-over from other donors' samples. The CDR3 here is CASSIPGNTEAFF. The CDR3 DNA is TGTGCCAGTAGTATCCCCGGGAACACTGAAGCTTTCTTT. Full variable domain (remainder filled in from reference TRBV19 and TRBJ1-1): DGGITQSPKYLFRKEGQNVTLSCEQNLNHDAMYWYRQDPGQGLRLIYYSQIVNDFQKGDIAEGYSVSREKKESFPLTVTSAQKNPTAFYLCASSIPGNTEAFFGQGTRLTVV.